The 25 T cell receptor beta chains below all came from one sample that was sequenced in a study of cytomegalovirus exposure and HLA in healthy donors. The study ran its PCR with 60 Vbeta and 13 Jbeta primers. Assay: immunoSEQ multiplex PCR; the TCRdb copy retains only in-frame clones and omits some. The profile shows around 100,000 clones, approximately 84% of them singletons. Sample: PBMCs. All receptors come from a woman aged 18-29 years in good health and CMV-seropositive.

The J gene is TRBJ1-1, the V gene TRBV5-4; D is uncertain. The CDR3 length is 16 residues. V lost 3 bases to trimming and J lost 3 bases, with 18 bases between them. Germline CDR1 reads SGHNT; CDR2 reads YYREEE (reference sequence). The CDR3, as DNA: TGTGCCAGCAGCTCCCAACAGACCTATTGGGACACTGAAGCTTTCTTT. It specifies CASSSQQTYWDTEAFF.

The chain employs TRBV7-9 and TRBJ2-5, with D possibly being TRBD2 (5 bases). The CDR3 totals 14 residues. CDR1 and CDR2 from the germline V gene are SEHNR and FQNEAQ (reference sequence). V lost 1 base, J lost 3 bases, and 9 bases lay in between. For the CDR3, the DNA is TGTGCCAGCAGCTTAGGAGGGCCGAAAGAGACCCAGTACTTC. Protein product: CASSLGGPKETQYF. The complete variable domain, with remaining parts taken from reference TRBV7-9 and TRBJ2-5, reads DTGVSQNPRHKITKRGQNVTFRCDPISEHNRLYWYRQTLGQGPEFLTYFQNEAQLEKSRLLSDRFSAERPKGSFSTLEIQRTEQGDSAMYLCASSLGGPKETQYFGPGTRLLVL.

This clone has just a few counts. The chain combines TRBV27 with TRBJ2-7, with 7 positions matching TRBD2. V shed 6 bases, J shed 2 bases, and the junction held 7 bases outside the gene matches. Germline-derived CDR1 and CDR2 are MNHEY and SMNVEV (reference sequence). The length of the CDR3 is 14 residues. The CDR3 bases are TGTGCCAGCAGACCCGGGACTACAGCCTACGAGCAGTACTTC. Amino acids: CASRPGTTAYEQYF.

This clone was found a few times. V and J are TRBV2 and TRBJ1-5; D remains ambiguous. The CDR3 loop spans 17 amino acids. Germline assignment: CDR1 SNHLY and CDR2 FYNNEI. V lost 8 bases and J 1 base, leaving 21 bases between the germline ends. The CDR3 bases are TGTGCCAGCTGGGGAGGATTCCGAGACGGAAGCAATCAGCCCCAGCATTTT. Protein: CASWGGFRDGSNQPQHF. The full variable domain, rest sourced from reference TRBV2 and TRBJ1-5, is EPEVTQTPSHQVTQMGQEVILRCVPISNHLYFYWYRQILGQKVEFLVSFYNNEISEKSEIFDDQFSVERPDGSNFTLKIRSTKLEDSAMYFCASWGGFRDGSNQPQHFGDGTRLSIL.

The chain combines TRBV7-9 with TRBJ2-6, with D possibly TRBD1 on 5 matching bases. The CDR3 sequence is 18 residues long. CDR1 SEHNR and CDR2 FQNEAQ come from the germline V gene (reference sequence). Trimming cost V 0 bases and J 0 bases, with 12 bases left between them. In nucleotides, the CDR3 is TGTGCCAGCAGCTTAGCAGGGGCGTCCCTCTCTGGGGCCAACGTCCTGACTTTC. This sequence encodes CASSLAGASLSGANVLTF.

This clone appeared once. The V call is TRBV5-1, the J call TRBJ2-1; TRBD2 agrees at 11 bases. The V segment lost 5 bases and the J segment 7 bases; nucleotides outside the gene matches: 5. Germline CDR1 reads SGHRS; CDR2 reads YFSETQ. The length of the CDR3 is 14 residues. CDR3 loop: CASSRSGGANEQFF. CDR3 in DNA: TGCGCCAGCAGTCGTAGCGGGGGGGCTAATGAGCAGTTCTTC.

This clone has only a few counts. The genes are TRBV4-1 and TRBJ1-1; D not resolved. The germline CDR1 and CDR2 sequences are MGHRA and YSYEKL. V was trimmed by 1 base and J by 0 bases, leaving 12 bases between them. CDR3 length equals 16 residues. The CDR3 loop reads CASSQVPGIMNTEAFF. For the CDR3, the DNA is TGCGCCAGCAGCCAAGTGCCGGGGATCATGAACACTGAAGCTTTCTTT.

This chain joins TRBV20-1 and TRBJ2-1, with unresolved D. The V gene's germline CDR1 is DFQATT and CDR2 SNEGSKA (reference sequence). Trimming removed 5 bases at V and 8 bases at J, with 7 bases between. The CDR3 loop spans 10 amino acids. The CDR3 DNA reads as TGCAGTGCTTCCTCCGATGAGCAGTTCTTC. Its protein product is CSASSDEQFF.

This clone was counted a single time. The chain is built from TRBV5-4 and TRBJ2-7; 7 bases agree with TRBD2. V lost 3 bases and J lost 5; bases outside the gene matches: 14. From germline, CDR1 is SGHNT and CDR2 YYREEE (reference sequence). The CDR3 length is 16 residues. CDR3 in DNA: TGTGCCAGCAGCTCGTATGGGACTACCGGACCGGACGAGCAGTACTTC. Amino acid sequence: CASSSYGTTGPDEQYF.

This CDR3 reads CASSLDWVSGYEQYF. In DNA form, the CDR3 reads TGTGCCAGCAGCTTGGACTGGGTTTCGGGCTACGAGCAGTACTTC. The gene calls are TRBV5-6 and TRBJ2-7; no firm D call. CDR3 size: 15 residues. Germline CDR1 reads SGHDT; CDR2 reads YYEEEE. With 0 bases removed from V and 3 bases from J, the gap between germline ends came to 13 bases.

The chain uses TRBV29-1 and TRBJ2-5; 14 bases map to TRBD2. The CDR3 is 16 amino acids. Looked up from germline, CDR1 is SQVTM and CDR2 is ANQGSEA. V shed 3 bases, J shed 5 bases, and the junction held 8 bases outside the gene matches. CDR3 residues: CSVEVSGTSGSETQYF. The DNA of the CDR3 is TGCAGCGTTGAGGTTTCCGGGACTAGCGGGAGTGAGACCCAGTACTTC.

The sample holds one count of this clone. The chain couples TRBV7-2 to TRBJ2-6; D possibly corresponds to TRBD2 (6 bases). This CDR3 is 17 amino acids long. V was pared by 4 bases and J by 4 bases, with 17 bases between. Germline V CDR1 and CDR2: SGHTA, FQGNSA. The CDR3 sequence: CASSSPPGAAGANVLTF. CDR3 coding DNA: TGTGCCAGCAGCTCTCCGCCGGGAGCTGCAGGGGCCAACGTCCTGACTTTC.

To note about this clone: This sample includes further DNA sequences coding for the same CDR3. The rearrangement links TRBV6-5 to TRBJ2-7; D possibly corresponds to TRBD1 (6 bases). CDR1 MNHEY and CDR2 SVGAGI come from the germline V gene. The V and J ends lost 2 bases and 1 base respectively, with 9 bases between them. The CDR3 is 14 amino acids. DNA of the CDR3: TGTGCCAGCAGTTACGGGCAGGGGTCCTACGAGCAGTACTTC. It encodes CASSYGQGSYEQYF.

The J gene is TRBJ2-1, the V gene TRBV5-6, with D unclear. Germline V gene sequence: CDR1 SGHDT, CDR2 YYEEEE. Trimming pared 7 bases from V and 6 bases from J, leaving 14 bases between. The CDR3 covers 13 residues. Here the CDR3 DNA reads TGTGCCAGCGTCCTCGGCCGCGGCAATGAGCAGTTCTTC. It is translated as CASVLGRGNEQFF.

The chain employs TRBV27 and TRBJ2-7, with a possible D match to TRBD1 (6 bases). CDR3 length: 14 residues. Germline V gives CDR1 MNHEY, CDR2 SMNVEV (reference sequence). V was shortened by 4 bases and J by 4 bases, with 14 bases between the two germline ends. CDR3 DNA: TGTGCCAGCAGTTCACAGGGTGAGGGGTACGAGCAGTACTTC. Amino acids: CASSSQGEGYEQYF.

For the CDR3, the DNA is TGCGCCAGCAGCCAAGATCCGTTTGTCGGGTTGGGCTACACCTTC. Encoded protein: CASSQDPFVGLGYTF. The rearrangement joins TRBV4-1 to TRBJ1-2, with D uncertain. Germline lookup yields CDR1 MGHRA and CDR2 YSYEKL. The CDR3 extends over 15 amino acids. Trimming took 0 bases from V and 8 from J, leaving 16 bases between them.

In DNA form, the CDR3 reads TGTGCCAGCAGCATGCAGGACAGGTTCTTAGGAGAGACCCAGTACTTC. Protein sequence: CASSMQDRFLGETQYF. The chain has TRBV7-9 and TRBJ2-5, with 7 bases lining up with TRBD1. J lost 4 bases, V lost 5 bases, and 13 bases had no gene match. The CDR3 consists of 16 residues. The germline V gene encodes CDR1 SEHNR and CDR2 FQNEAQ (reference sequence).

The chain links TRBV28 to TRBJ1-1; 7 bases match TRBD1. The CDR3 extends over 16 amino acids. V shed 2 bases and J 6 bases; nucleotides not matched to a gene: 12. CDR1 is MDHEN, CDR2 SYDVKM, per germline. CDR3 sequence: CASSLRDYRGQAEAFF. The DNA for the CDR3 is TGTGCCAGCAGTTTAAGGGATTACAGGGGTCAAGCTGAAGCTTTCTTT.

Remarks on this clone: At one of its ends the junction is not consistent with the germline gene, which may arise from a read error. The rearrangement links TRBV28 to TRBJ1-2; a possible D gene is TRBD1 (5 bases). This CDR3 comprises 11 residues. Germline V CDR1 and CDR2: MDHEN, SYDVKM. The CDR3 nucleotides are TGCACGCAAGGGGTAAACTATGGCTACACCTTC. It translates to CTQGVNYGYTF.

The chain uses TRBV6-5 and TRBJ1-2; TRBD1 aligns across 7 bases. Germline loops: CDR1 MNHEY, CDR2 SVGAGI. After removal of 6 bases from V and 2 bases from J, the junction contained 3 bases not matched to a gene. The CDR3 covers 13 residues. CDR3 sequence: CASRKTGNYGYTF. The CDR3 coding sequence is TGTGCCAGCAGGAAGACAGGGAACTATGGCTACACCTTC.

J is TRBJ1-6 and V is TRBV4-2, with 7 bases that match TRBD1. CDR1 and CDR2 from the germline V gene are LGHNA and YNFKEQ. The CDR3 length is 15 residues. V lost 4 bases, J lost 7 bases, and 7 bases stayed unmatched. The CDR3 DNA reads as TGTGCCAGCAGCCCGAGGCCACAGGGGAATTCACCCCTCCACTTT. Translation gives CASSPRPQGNSPLHF.

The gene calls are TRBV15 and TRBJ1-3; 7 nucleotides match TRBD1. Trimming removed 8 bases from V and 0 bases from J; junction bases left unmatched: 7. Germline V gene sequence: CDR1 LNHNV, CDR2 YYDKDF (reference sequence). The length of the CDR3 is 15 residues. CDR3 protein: CATAGQTSSGNTIYF. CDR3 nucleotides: TGTGCCACCGCGGGACAGACGAGCTCTGGAAACACCATATATTTT.

CDR3 sequence (DNA): TGCAGCGTTCAGGAGGGGACTTCACCCCTCCACTTT. Protein: CSVQEGTSPLHF. V is TRBV29-1 and J is TRBJ1-6; D possibly corresponds to TRBD1 (5 bases). V was clipped by 5 bases and J by 9 bases, with 11 bases between them. Germline CDR1 and CDR2: SQVTM and ANQGSEA. The CDR3 has 12 residues.

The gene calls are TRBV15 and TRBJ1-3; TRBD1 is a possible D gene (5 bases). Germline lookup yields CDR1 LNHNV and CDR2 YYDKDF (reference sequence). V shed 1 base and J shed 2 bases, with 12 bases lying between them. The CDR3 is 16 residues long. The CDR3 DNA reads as TGTGCCACCAGCAGAGGTTCCCTGGGGCCTGGAAACACCATATATTTT. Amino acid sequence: CATSRGSLGPGNTIYF.

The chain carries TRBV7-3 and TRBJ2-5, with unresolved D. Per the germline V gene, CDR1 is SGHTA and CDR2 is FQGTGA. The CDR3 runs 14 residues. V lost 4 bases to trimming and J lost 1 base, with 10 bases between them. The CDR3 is CASSYYGSQETQYF. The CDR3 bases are TGTGCCAGCAGCTACTACGGTAGCCAAGAGACCCAGTACTTC.